The 11 T cell receptor beta chains below come from one sample, sequenced in a study of technical replicates of blood from a handful of donors. Profiled with immunoSEQ multiplex PCR; TCRdb holds only in-frame clones, not every one. The table records 75,000 to 95,000 clones, around 94% of them present only once. The sequencing input was T cells isolated from PBMCs. The receptors were gathered from a human donor in good health.

CDR3 protein: CSVGKGGDTEAFF. In DNA form, the CDR3 reads TGCAGCGTGGGTAAAGGGGGGGACACTGAAGCTTTCTTT. This rearrangement joins TRBV29-1 to TRBJ1-1, with D perhaps TRBD1 (6 bases). V lost 6 bases to trimming and J lost 3 bases, with 14 bases between them. This CDR3 contains 13 residues. The V gene's germline CDR1 is SQVTM and CDR2 ANQGSEA.

The chain joins TRBV4-3 to TRBJ2-1, with TRBD2 identical over 9 bases. Trimming cost V 1 base and J 3 bases; bases outside gene matches: 4. The CDR3 extends over 16 amino acids. Germline CDR1 reads LGHNA; CDR2 reads YSLEER. CDR3 nucleotides: TGCGCCAGCAGCCAAGTCGTAGCGGGAGTCTACAATGAGCAGTTCTTC. Residues: CASSQVVAGVYNEQFF.

The count of this clone is one. The chain has TRBV29-1 and TRBJ2-1; 13 positions agree with TRBD2. J was trimmed by 0 bases and V by 5 bases; bases with no gene match: 7. The length of the CDR3 is 17 residues. The germline V gene encodes CDR1 SQVTM and CDR2 ANQGSEA. CDR3 amino acids: CSVRGLAGLSSYNEQFF. The CDR3 nucleotides read TGCAGCGTTCGGGGACTAGCGGGATTAAGCTCCTACAATGAGCAGTTCTTC.

The J gene is TRBJ2-1, the V gene TRBV6-5; TRBD2 matches at 9 bases. The CDR3 extends over 16 amino acids. With 2 bases clipped from V and 2 bases from J, the junction kept 4 bases outside the gene matches. Germline-derived CDR1 and CDR2 are MNHEY and SVGAGI. The CDR3 loop is CASSYGGREPYNEQFF. The CDR3 nucleotides are TGTGCCAGCAGTTACGGCGGGAGGGAGCCCTACAATGAGCAGTTCTTC.

This chain uses TRBV15 with TRBJ1-2; possible D gene TRBD1, 5 bases. Trimming left V 0 bases short and J 2 bases short, with 13 bases between. CDR1 LNHNV and CDR2 YYDKDF come from the germline V gene (reference sequence). This CDR3 has 16 residues. CDR3 loop: CATSRDRRPGNYGYTF. The CDR3 nucleotides are TGTGCCACCAGCAGAGATCGCAGGCCAGGGAACTATGGCTACACCTTC.

The rearrangement joins TRBV5-3 to TRBJ2-7, with TRBD2 identical over 14 bases. TRBV5-3 is designated an ORF whose function remains uncertain. V dropped 4 bases and J dropped 5; count of bases not matched to a gene: 8. CDR3 size: 16 residues. Written as DNA, the CDR3 is TGTGCCAGAAGCCCCTGGACTAGCGGGAGGCCCCACGAGCAGTACTTC. Residues: CARSPWTSGRPHEQYF.

V usage is TRBV9 and J usage is TRBJ2-5; TRBD2 aligns across 11 bases. Germline-derived CDR1 and CDR2 are SGDLS and YYNGEE. The CDR3 contains 16 residues. With V trimmed by 4 bases and J by 1 base, 6 bases remained unmatched. DNA of the CDR3: TGTGCCAGCAGCCCCCATAGCGGGAGGGGCCAAGAGACCCAGTACTTC. Translation: CASSPHSGRGQETQYF.

About this clone itself: Relative to the germline gene, one junction end is altered; a read error may explain this. V is TRBV7-7 and J is TRBJ2-2; 12 bases fit TRBD2. The CDR3 covers 19 residues. CDR1 and CDR2 from the germline V gene are SSHAT and FNYEAQ (reference sequence). For the CDR3, the DNA is TGTGCTAGCAGCCGCCTACCTAGGACTAGCGGGACACGGGCCGGGGAGCTGTTTTTT. It specifies CASSRLPRTSGTRAGELFF.

The chain has TRBV5-6 and TRBJ1-1; D perhaps matches TRBD1 (6 bases). V gave up 4 bases and J gave up 7 bases, with 17 bases separating them. The length of the CDR3 is 14 residues. Germline V gene sequence: CDR1 SGHDT, CDR2 YYEEEE. The CDR3 DNA reads TGTGCCAGCAGCCCACTCCACAGGGTTGATGAAGCTTTCTTT. Protein sequence: CASSPLHRVDEAFF.

The rearrangement uses TRBV6-5 and TRBJ2-1; 8 bases line up with TRBD1. The CDR3 has 16 residues. Germline V gives CDR1 MNHEY, CDR2 SVGAGI. V lost 2 bases, J lost 9 bases, and 12 bases stayed unmatched. As DNA, the CDR3 is TGTGCCAGCAGTTACCCCCACGGGACAGGCCAAGGTGAGCAGTTCTTC. This sequence encodes CASSYPHGTGQGEQFF.

The DNA of the CDR3 is TGTGCCAGCAGCTTAACGCCCTCATTCACAGGGATCGTCAATGAGCAGTTCTTC. Protein product: CASSLTPSFTGIVNEQFF. The chain carries TRBV7-3 and TRBJ2-1; the D gene is possibly TRBD1 (6 bases). Germline loops: CDR1 SGHTA, CDR2 FQGTGA. CDR3 length: 18 amino acids. V lost 0 bases and J 6 bases, leaving 21 bases between the germline ends.